The 25 T cell receptor beta chains below all came from one sample that was sequenced in a study of blood T cell repertoires in COVID-19. Generated by immunoSEQ multiplex PCR, the TCRdb table keeps only in-frame clones and is missing some. The sample consists of some 380,000 clones, around 90% of them appearing once. Material for sequencing was PBMCs or T cells enriched from blood (not recorded which). The receptors derive from a woman in her thirties or forties with acute COVID-19.

The rearrangement joins TRBV18 to TRBJ2-3; the match to TRBD2 covers 12 bases. The germline V gene has CDR1 KGHSH and CDR2 LQKENI. This CDR3 spans 16 amino acids. V lost 4 bases to trimming and J lost 6 bases; unmatched junction nucleotides: 8. DNA for the CDR3: TGTGCCAGCTCACTTAAGACTAGCGGGGGTTCTGATACGCAGTATTTT. This encodes CASSLKTSGGSDTQYF.

This clone was seen once. The chain recombines TRBV7-8 with TRBJ1-2, with 8 bases that match TRBD1. The CDR3 is 15 residues long. Losses at the gene ends were 1 base for V and 5 bases for J; bases not matched to a gene: 6. The V gene's germline CDR1 is SGHVS and CDR2 FQNEAQ. The CDR3 DNA follows: TGTGCCAGCAGCTTAGGTGGACAGGGAGGGTATGGCTACACCTTC. Encoded protein: CASSLGGQGGYGYTF.

This rearrangement joins TRBV6-5 to TRBJ2-2; 10 nucleotides match TRBD1. The V and J ends lost 10 bases and 8 bases, in that order; junction bases with no gene match: 10. The CDR3 sequence is 14 residues long. Germline lookup yields CDR1 MNHEY and CDR2 SVGAGI. CDR3 nucleotides: TGTGCCACCCTCGGGACAGGGGTCGGGGGGGAGCTGTTTTTT. This translates into CATLGTGVGGELFF.

J is TRBJ2-3 and V is TRBV5-6, with a tentative D call TRBD1 (6 bases). The CDR3 contains 13 residues. Looked up from germline, CDR1 is SGHDT and CDR2 is YYEEEE. Deletions cut 6 bases from V and 11 bases from J, with 19 bases between. CDR3 sequence reads: CASNLLAGERQYF. The CDR3 nucleotides read TGTGCCAGCAACCTTCTGGCAGGGGAGAGGCAGTATTTT.

The chain recombines TRBV5-6 with TRBJ1-1; 8 bases map to TRBD1. The V segment lost 0 bases and the J segment 3 bases; nucleotides outside the gene matches: 7. This CDR3 contains 16 residues. Germline V gene sequence: CDR1 SGHDT, CDR2 YYEEEE. Written as DNA, the CDR3 is TGTGCCAGCAGCTTGGACAGGGGGGATTTTTACACTGAAGCTTTCTTT. Protein: CASSLDRGDFYTEAFF.

This chain joins TRBV19 and TRBJ2-5, with D unclear. Per germline, CDR1 LNHDA and CDR2 SQIVND (reference sequence). Deletions cut 7 bases from V and 4 bases from J, with 13 bases between. The CDR3 consists of 13 residues. Here the CDR3 reads CASNPSNGETQYF. The CDR3 coding sequence is TGTGCCAGTAATCCGAGCAACGGAGAGACCCAGTACTTC.

The rearrangement uses TRBV10-3 and TRBJ1-1; D is possibly TRBD1 (5 bases). The CDR3 is made up of 13 amino acids. The germline CDR1 and CDR2 sequences are ENHRY and SYGVKD. Trimming stripped 4 bases from V and 1 base from J, with 7 bases between. For the CDR3, the DNA is TGTGCCATCAGTGTGACAGCGAACACTGAAGCTTTCTTT. This gives the protein CAISVTANTEAFF.

The chain links TRBV24-1 to TRBJ2-1, with TRBD2 identical over 9 bases. The germline gives CDR1 KGHDR, CDR2 SFDVKD. Trimming removed 8 bases from V and 9 bases from J; junction bases left unmatched: 10. The CDR3 spans 14 residues. The CDR3 is CATKAAGGLGEQFF. The DNA of the CDR3 is TGTGCCACCAAGGCGGCGGGGGGGCTCGGTGAGCAGTTCTTC.

This chain links TRBV9 with TRBJ1-1; weak D call: TRBD1 (5 bases). The CDR3 is 13 amino acids. Germline assignment: CDR1 SGDLS and CDR2 YYNGEE. The V end was cut by 0 bases, the J end by 4 bases, with 7 bases between. The CDR3 DNA is TGTGCCAGCAGCGTAGACGGGGGCACTGAAGCTTTCTTT. It codes for CASSVDGGTEAFF.

The DNA of the CDR3 is TGTGCCAGCAGCTCCCAGACAGGGGCAGGCTCACCCCTCCACTTT. It encodes CASSSQTGAGSPLHF. V is TRBV7-9 and J is TRBJ1-6; TRBD1 matches at 8 bases. This CDR3 contains 15 residues. Germline assignment: CDR1 SEHNR and CDR2 FQNEAQ (reference sequence). V lost 4 bases and J lost 10; bases outside the gene matches: 9. Complete variable domain (other parts from reference TRBV7-9 and TRBJ1-6): DTGVSQNPRHKITKRGQNVTFRCDPISEHNRLYWYRQTLGQGPEFLTYFQNEAQLEKSRLLSDRFSAERPKGSFSTLEIQRTEQGDSAMYLCASSSQTGAGSPLHFGNGTRLTVT.

The CDR3 region is CASSIGRDRGRGLFF. CDR3 nucleotide sequence: TGTGCCAGTAGTATTGGAAGGGACAGGGGAAGAGGACTGTTTTTT. This chain links TRBV19 with TRBJ1-4, with 10 positions matching TRBD1. V was pared by 3 bases and J by 13 bases, with 11 bases of the junction left unmatched. Germline V gene lookup returns CDR1 LNHDA and CDR2 SQIVND (reference sequence). This CDR3 is built from 15 residues. The variable domain in full, with the rest retrieved from reference TRBV19 and TRBJ1-4, is DGGITQSPKYLFRKEGQNVTLSCEQNLNHDAMYWYRQDPGQGLRLIYYSQIVNDFQKGDIAEGYSVSREKKESFPLTVTSAQKNPTAFYLCASSIGRDRGRGLFFGSGTQLSVL.

The chain couples TRBV6-5 to TRBJ2-7; 13 bases agree with TRBD2. The CDR3 covers 15 residues. The J segment lost 2 bases and the V segment lost 5 bases, leaving 3 bases of the junction unmatched. Germline V CDR1 and CDR2: MNHEY, SVGAGI. CDR3 sequence: CASSTGTSGAYEQYF. The DNA of the CDR3 is TGTGCCAGCAGTACCGGGACTAGCGGGGCCTACGAGCAGTACTTC.

CDR3 bases: TGTGCCAGCAGCCAAGAGTCGCTGGGCGGGAGCTATGGCTACACCTTC. Amino acid sequence: CASSQESLGGSYGYTF. The V and J genes are TRBV4-2 and TRBJ1-2; D not resolved. Trimming left V 0 bases short and J 4 bases short, with 15 bases between. The CDR3 contains 16 residues. The germline V gene encodes CDR1 LGHNA and CDR2 YNFKEQ.

The V and J genes are TRBV27 and TRBJ2-3, with a tentative D call TRBD2 (6 bases). The CDR3 has 16 amino acids. The germline CDR1 and CDR2 sequences are MNHEY and SMNVEV (reference sequence). V was trimmed by 0 bases and J by 2 bases, leaving 12 bases between them. The CDR3 DNA follows: TGTGCCAGCAGTTTATCTGCGGGGTCAACCACAGATACGCAGTATTTT. It specifies CASSLSAGSTTDTQYF.

The gene calls are TRBV19 and TRBJ1-1; 9 bases align to TRBD1. The CDR3 has 15 residues. V trimming: 1 base; J trimming: 4 bases; junction bases outside the gene matches: 4. Per the germline V gene, CDR1 is LNHDA and CDR2 is SQIVND (reference sequence). The DNA of the CDR3 is TGTGCCAGTAGTATAGCGGACAGGGGCGTCACTGAAGCTTTCTTT. It is translated as CASSIADRGVTEAFF. The complete variable domain, with remaining parts taken from reference TRBV19 and TRBJ1-1, reads DGGITQSPKYLFRKEGQNVTLSCEQNLNHDAMYWYRQDPGQGLRLIYYSQIVNDFQKGDIAEGYSVSREKKESFPLTVTSAQKNPTAFYLCASSIADRGVTEAFFGQGTRLTVV.

The gene calls are TRBV5-6 and TRBJ1-2; TRBD1 is a possible D gene (5 bases). This CDR3 has 13 residues. V shed 0 bases and J shed 4 bases, with 7 bases lying between them. CDR1 and CDR2 from the germline V gene are SGHDT and YYEEEE. As DNA, the CDR3 is TGTGCCAGCAGCTTGGGACAGTCCTATGGCTACACCTTC. Its translation: CASSLGQSYGYTF.

The chain carries TRBV30 and TRBJ2-2; 8 bases map to TRBD2. Losses at the gene ends were 5 bases for V and 4 bases for J; bases not matched to a gene: 12. Germline CDR1 and CDR2: GTSNPN and SVGIG (reference sequence). CDR3 size: 16 residues. The CDR3 DNA follows: TGTGCCTGGGGGGCCCTTAGCGGGGTGGGCACCGGGGAGCTGTTTTTT. Its protein product is CAWGALSGVGTGELFF.

V usage is TRBV5-1 and J usage is TRBJ1-2, with TRBD1 matching over 8 bases. With V trimmed by 3 bases and J by 8 bases, 9 bases remained unmatched. The CDR3 is 14 residues long. Germline CDR1 is SGHRS and CDR2 is YFSETQ. The CDR3 reads CASSSLQGAKGYTF. The CDR3 DNA follows: TGCGCCAGCAGCTCTCTCCAGGGGGCGAAGGGCTACACCTTC.

The chain employs TRBV5-4 and TRBJ1-5; 10 bases match TRBD1. This CDR3 contains 16 residues. J gave up 7 bases and V 4 bases, and 11 bases lay outside the gene matches. Looked up from germline, CDR1 is SGHNT and CDR2 is YYREEE (reference sequence). The CDR3 DNA reads as TGTGCCAGCAGCCATCAGACAGGGGGCGAATCGCAGCCCCAGCATTTT. Protein: CASSHQTGGESQPQHF. Drawing the rest from reference TRBV5-4 and TRBJ1-5, the complete variable domain is ETGVTQSPTHLIKTRGQQVTLRCSSQSGHNTVSWYQQALGQGPQFIFQYYREEENGRGNFPPRFSGLQFPNYSSELNVNALELDDSALYLCASSHQTGGESQPQHFGDGTRLSIL.

The gene calls are TRBV2 and TRBJ2-5; tentative D call: TRBD2 (5 bases). CDR3 length equals 13 residues. The germline V gene has CDR1 SNHLY and CDR2 FYNNEI. Trimming pared 1 base from V and 4 bases from J, leaving 7 bases between. In DNA, the CDR3 is TGTGCCAGCAGTGAAGAGGCGGGAGAGACCCAGTACTTC. Protein: CASSEEAGETQYF.

The chain joins TRBV6-1 to TRBJ1-5; maybe TRBD1 (6 bases). From germline, CDR1 is MNHNS and CDR2 SASEGT. The V gene lost 3 bases and the J gene lost 7 bases, with 10 bases spanning the gap. The CDR3 runs to 13 residues. The CDR3 reads CASSEAGVQPQHF. The CDR3 DNA reads TGTGCCAGCAGTGAGGCAGGGGTGCAGCCCCAGCATTTT.

DNA for the CDR3: TGCGCCAGCAGCCAAGATGAAGGGGCGCGGGGCTACACCTTC. Translating gives CASSQDEGARGYTF. The genes are TRBV4-1 and TRBJ1-2; D is possibly TRBD1 (5 bases). Germline values: CDR1 MGHRA, CDR2 YSYEKL. CDR3 length: 14 residues. V lost 0 bases and J lost 8, with 13 bases in between.

Regarding this clone: Other DNA sequences in the same sample also yield this CDR3. Here the CDR3 DNA reads TGCGCCAGCAGCCAAGTAGGGGTTACCGGGGAGCTGTTTTTT. Its protein product is CASSQVGVTGELFF. The genes are TRBV4-1 and TRBJ2-2; D might be TRBD1 (5 bases). V lost 1 base and J lost 5, with 8 bases in between. Per germline, CDR1 MGHRA and CDR2 YSYEKL. This CDR3 spans 14 amino acids.

The gene calls are TRBV10-3 and TRBJ2-7; 9 bases fit TRBD1. The germline gives CDR1 ENHRY, CDR2 SYGVKD. J was trimmed by 4 bases and V by 5 bases; bases with no gene match: 12. The CDR3 is 16 residues long. The CDR3 nucleotides are TGTGCCATCAGTTCAACCGGGACAGGGTCCTTGTACGAGCAGTACTTC. Protein product: CAISSTGTGSLYEQYF.

The chain employs TRBV9 and TRBJ1-3; D gene unclear. The CDR3 is 14 residues long. V was trimmed by 2 bases and J by 4 bases, leaving 10 bases between them. Germline CDR1 SGDLS, CDR2 YYNGEE. The CDR3 DNA reads as TGTGCCAGCAGCGTGTCACAGTCGGGAAACACCATATATTTT. Its protein is CASSVSQSGNTIYF.